The 29 T cell receptor beta chains below all came from one sample that was sequenced in a study of CD8+ T cells in alopecia areata. Extraction and reverse transcription of RNA yielded cDNA as the sequencing template. Only in-frame clones appear in the TCRdb table, and some are missing; sequencing was by immunoSEQ multiplex PCR. The sample has roughly 220,000 clones, roughly two fifths seen once. As for treatment: oral pan-JAK inhibitor, 5-10 mg twice daily. The sample consisted of CD4+ T cells sorted from blood, taken between weeks 30 and 35, from a patient treated with tofacitinib. All receptors derive from a human donor with alopecia areata.

This chain joins TRBV5-6 and TRBJ1-1, with TRBD1 matching 9 bases. The CDR3 runs to 12 residues. Germline CDR1 is SGHDT and CDR2 is YYEEEE. J lost 12 bases, V lost 5 bases, and 8 bases had no gene match. The CDR3 region is CASSLVDRGTFF. The CDR3 DNA is TGTGCCAGCAGTCTCGTGGACAGGGGAACTTTCTTT.

The rearrangement uses TRBV6-6 and TRBJ1-5; TRBD1 agrees at 9 bases. CDR1 MNHNY and CDR2 SVGAGI come from the germline V gene (reference sequence). V was pared by 7 bases and J by 5 bases, with 9 bases of the junction left unmatched. The CDR3 totals 15 residues. CDR3 DNA sequence: TGTGCCAGCACCTTGGGACAGGGAATAGATCAGCCCCAGCATTTT. Its translation is CASTLGQGIDQPQHF.

The chain joins TRBV4-1 to TRBJ1-5; TRBD1 matches at 10 bases. CDR3 size: 19 residues. With V trimmed by 1 base and J by 0 bases, 9 bases remained unmatched. The V gene's germline CDR1 is MGHRA and CDR2 YSYEKL. The CDR3 DNA reads TGCGCCAGCAGCCAAGGGCCCGGGACAGGGGCTAATAGCAATCAGCCCCAGCATTTT. Residues: CASSQGPGTGANSNQPQHF.

This chain connects TRBV25-1 to TRBJ2-7, with D possibly being TRBD2 (5 bases). Germline CDR1 and CDR2: MGHDK and SYGVNS. The ends were cut back, 2 bases at V and 2 bases at J, with 10 bases in the middle. This CDR3 contains 14 residues. The CDR3 is CASSEREGPYEQYF. Here the CDR3 DNA reads TGTGCCAGCAGTGAACGGGAAGGTCCCTACGAGCAGTACTTC.

In this sample, this clone turned up a few times. The rearrangement joins TRBV6-6 to TRBJ1-1; possibly TRBD1 for D (5 bases). The germline V gene has CDR1 MNHNY and CDR2 SVGAGI (reference sequence). The ends were cut back, 8 bases at V and 5 bases at J, with 12 bases in the middle. The CDR3 is 12 residues long. The CDR3 here is CASDTGGTEAFF. CDR3 sequence (DNA): TGTGCCAGCGACACTGGGGGGACTGAAGCTTTCTTT.

This clone occurred a few times. V usage is TRBV18 and J usage is TRBJ2-7; D might be TRBD2 (5 bases). The CDR3 length is 12 residues. From germline, CDR1 is KGHSH and CDR2 LQKENI. Trimming took off 5 bases at V and 2 bases at J, with 7 bases between the two ends. CDR3 in amino acids: CASSSGAYEQYF. The CDR3 DNA reads TGTGCCAGCTCATCCGGGGCCTACGAGCAGTACTTC.

V and J are TRBV11-2 and TRBJ2-2, with D perhaps matching TRBD2 (5 bases). Deletions cut 5 bases from V and 1 base from J, with 11 bases between. The CDR3 is 15 residues long. CDR1 and CDR2 (germline): SGHAT, FQNNGV. CDR3 bases: TGTGCCAGCAGCCCCATCGCGGGGAACACCGGGGAGCTGTTTTTT. It specifies CASSPIAGNTGELFF.

The chain uses TRBV2 and TRBJ1-2, with D unclear. V was shortened by 1 base and J by 3 bases, with 12 bases between the two germline ends. The CDR3 is 15 residues long. The germline V gene encodes CDR1 SNHLY and CDR2 FYNNEI. The CDR3 coding sequence is TGTGCCAGCAGTGAAGGCTGGGTTTCGGACTATGGCTACACCTTC. Protein product: CASSEGWVSDYGYTF.

The chain employs TRBV7-9 and TRBJ2-7, with TRBD1 matching 8 bases. From germline, CDR1 is SEHNR and CDR2 FQNEAQ (reference sequence). The CDR3 has 14 residues. The V segment lost 5 bases and the J segment 2 bases; nucleotides outside the gene matches: 5. The CDR3 bases are TGTGCCAGCAGCCCCACAGGGGGAGCCTACGAGCAGTACTTC. It yields the protein CASSPTGGAYEQYF.

This clone was detected a few times. The gene calls are TRBV15 and TRBJ2-7; tentative D call: TRBD2 (6 bases). Germline loops: CDR1 LNHNV, CDR2 YYDKDF (reference sequence). Trimming stripped 2 bases from V and 3 bases from J, with 11 bases between. The CDR3 runs 14 residues. CDR3 coding DNA: TGTGCCACCAGCAGATACGCCGGGGGCTACGAGCAGTACTTC. Its protein is CATSRYAGGYEQYF.

In regard to this clone: An end of the junction differs from the germline gene, which may be a read error. The J gene is TRBJ2-7, the V gene TRBV29-1; D may be TRBD1 (6 bases). Looked up from germline, CDR1 is SQVTM and CDR2 is ANQGSEA. The CDR3 totals 12 residues. The CDR3 loop reads CSVEGRGYEQYF. Written as DNA, the CDR3 is TGCAGCGTCGAAGGCAGGGGCTACGAGCAGTACTTC.

The genes are TRBV29-1 and TRBJ2-1; TRBD2 agrees at 9 bases. Germline V gene sequence: CDR1 SQVTM, CDR2 ANQGSEA. There are 14 residues in the CDR3. The trim removed 2 bases at V and 12 bases at J, leaving 11 bases unmatched. CDR3 in DNA: TGCAGCGTTGAATCGTGGCTAGCGGGGATTGGGCAGTTCTTC. The encoded protein is CSVESWLAGIGQFF.

The rearrangement joins TRBV29-1 to TRBJ1-4; D perhaps matches TRBD1 (5 bases). The ends were cut back, 5 bases at V and 4 bases at J, with 8 bases in the middle. Germline V CDR1 and CDR2: SQVTM, ANQGSEA. The CDR3 covers 12 residues. This chain's CDR3 is CSVPGLNEKLFF. Written as DNA, the CDR3 is TGCAGCGTTCCGGGGCTTAATGAAAAACTGTTTTTT.

V gene TRBV15 combines with J gene TRBJ2-5, with 11 positions matching TRBD1. Germline-derived CDR1 and CDR2 are LNHNV and YYDKDF (reference sequence). V dropped 2 bases and J dropped 8; count of bases not matched to a gene: 4. The CDR3 covers 14 residues. This chain's CDR3 is CATSRSGQGGTQYF. In DNA form, the CDR3 reads TGTGCCACCAGCAGATCGGGACAGGGGGGCACCCAGTACTTC. The whole variable domain, filled in from reference TRBV15 and TRBJ2-5, reads DAMVIQNPRYQVTQFGKPVTLSCSQTLNHNVMYWYQQKSSQAPKLLFHYYDKDFNNEADTPDNFQSRRPNTSFCFLDIRSPGLGDTAMYLCATSRSGQGGTQYFGPGTRLLVL.

This clone has only a few counts. J is TRBJ1-1 and V is TRBV23-1, with 8 bases aligning to TRBD1. TRBV23-1 is classed as an ORF, of uncertain function. V lost 4 bases to trimming and J lost 0 bases; unmatched junction nucleotides: 7. The CDR3 loop spans 16 amino acids. In DNA form, the CDR3 reads TGCGCCAGCAGTCGACCGACAGGGGCGATGAACACTGAAGCTTTCTTT. It specifies CASSRPTGAMNTEAFF.

The CDR3 DNA reads TGTGCCACCCAGACAGGGGGTGATGGCAATCAGCCCCAGCATTTT. This gives the protein CATQTGGDGNQPQHF. The rearrangement joins TRBV25-1 to TRBJ1-5; 9 bases line up with TRBD1. Germline V lookup: CDR1 MGHDK, CDR2 SYGVNS. Trimming removed 10 bases from V and 2 bases from J; junction bases left unmatched: 9. The CDR3 has 15 residues.

This chain connects TRBV19 to TRBJ2-1; 10 bases line up with TRBD1. The germline V gene has CDR1 LNHDA and CDR2 SQIVND (reference sequence). With 5 bases clipped from V and 4 bases from J, the junction kept 11 bases outside the gene matches. The CDR3 totals 17 residues. The chain's CDR3 is CASSSPGDRGLYNEQFF. The CDR3 nucleotides are TGTGCCAGTAGTTCACCGGGGGACAGGGGTTTATACAATGAGCAGTTCTTC.

This clone showed up just a few times. The chain carries TRBV29-1 and TRBJ2-3; tentatively, D is TRBD2 (6 bases). The V gene's germline CDR1 is SQVTM and CDR2 ANQGSEA. This CDR3 is 17 amino acids long. Trimming took 3 bases from V and 3 from J, leaving 22 bases between them. CDR3 in DNA: TGCAGCGTTGAGGGGGGACGCGGTGGCTGGCTGACAGATACGCAGTATTTT. It codes for CSVEGGRGGWLTDTQYF.

The rearrangement links TRBV30 to TRBJ1-5; the D gene is possibly TRBD1 (5 bases). The germline V gene encodes CDR1 GTSNPN and CDR2 SVGIG (reference sequence). The CDR3 loop spans 13 amino acids. The V and J ends lost 3 bases and 5 bases respectively, with 11 bases between them. The CDR3 spells CAWSRQPDQPQHF. CDR3 coding DNA: TGTGCCTGGAGCCGACAGCCAGATCAGCCCCAGCATTTT.

This clone has more than one count but fewer than ten. V is TRBV25-1 and J is TRBJ2-5; TRBD1 matches 8 bases. J gave up 3 bases and V 6 bases, and 3 bases lay outside the gene matches. Per germline, CDR1 MGHDK and CDR2 SYGVNS. CDR3 length: 13 amino acids. As DNA, the CDR3 is TGTGCCAGCAGAGAGACAGGGGAAGAGACCCAGTACTTC. Translating gives CASRETGEETQYF.

For the CDR3, the DNA is TGTGCCAGCAGCTGGGGAACGGTGGGGAACACTGAAGCTTTCTTT. It yields the protein CASSWGTVGNTEAFF. This chain connects TRBV5-6 to TRBJ1-1; D is unresolved. This CDR3 region has 15 residues. CDR1 and CDR2 (germline): SGHDT, YYEEEE. Deletions cut 3 bases from V and 1 base from J, with 13 bases between.

This chain uses TRBV19 with TRBJ2-1; D is possibly TRBD2 (5 bases). The germline CDR1 and CDR2 sequences are LNHDA and SQIVND (reference sequence). The CDR3 sequence is 16 residues long. Trimming took 1 base from V and 5 from J, leaving 15 bases between them. The CDR3 DNA reads as TGTGCCAGTAGTATAGTTTCTATCTTCGGGGACAATGAGCAGTTCTTC. Encoded protein: CASSIVSIFGDNEQFF.

This chain links TRBV10-3 with TRBJ1-2, with D maybe TRBD1 (5 bases). The length of the CDR3 is 13 residues. V lost 3 bases, J lost 8 bases, and 13 bases lay in between. CDR1 and CDR2 from the germline V gene are ENHRY and SYGVKD. Here the CDR3 reads CAISEIPRQGYTF. CDR3 DNA: TGTGCCATCAGTGAAATTCCCCGACAGGGCTACACCTTC.

The chain is built from TRBV7-3 and TRBJ2-3; 8 bases match TRBD1. Trimming removed 4 bases from V and 4 bases from J; junction bases left unmatched: 4. Germline values: CDR1 SGHTA, CDR2 FQGTGA. The CDR3 totals 14 residues. This CDR3 is CASSSGQAPDTQYF. CDR3 nucleotides: TGTGCCAGCAGCTCGGGACAGGCCCCAGATACGCAGTATTTT.

This clone was observed a few times. The chain recombines TRBV6-6 with TRBJ1-1; D gene uncertain. V shed 5 bases and J shed 0 bases, with 7 bases lying between them. Germline loops: CDR1 MNHNY, CDR2 SVGAGI (reference sequence). This CDR3 region has 13 residues. The CDR3 nucleotides are TGTGCCAGCAGTGGGATAGTGAACACTGAAGCTTTCTTT. It encodes CASSGIVNTEAFF.

The chain recombines TRBV7-8 with TRBJ2-5; 7 bases match TRBD2. Germline V gene data show CDR1 as SGHVS and CDR2 as FQNEAQ. V shed 3 bases and J 5 bases; nucleotides not matched to a gene: 6. CDR3 length: 14 amino acids. CDR3 in amino acids: CASSLLGGGETQYF. The DNA of the CDR3 is TGTGCCAGCAGCTTGCTTGGGGGAGGGGAGACCCAGTACTTC.

The rearrangement joins TRBV6-1 to TRBJ2-7, with 9 bases lining up with TRBD2. Germline assignment: CDR1 MNHNS and CDR2 SASEGT. The CDR3 runs to 15 residues. V lost 10 bases, J lost 3 bases, and 13 bases stayed unmatched. The CDR3 nucleotides are TGTGCCACCTATTCAGGGGCTAGCGGGAACTACGAGCAGTACTTC. Translated: CATYSGASGNYEQYF.

V is TRBV10-1 and J is TRBJ1-5; the D is unclear. V shed 5 bases and J shed 4 bases, with 6 bases lying between them. Germline CDR1 and CDR2: WNHNN and SYGVQD (reference sequence). The CDR3 consists of 12 residues. CDR3 bases: TGCGCCAGCAGTACGTCAAATCAGCCCCAGCATTTT. Amino acid sequence: CASSTSNQPQHF.

To note about this clone: The sample holds other DNA sequences that translate to the same CDR3. V gene TRBV29-1 combines with J gene TRBJ1-5, with TRBD1 matching over 8 bases. The V and J ends lost 6 bases and 6 bases, in that order; junction bases with no gene match: 7. The CDR3 loop spans 13 amino acids. Germline lookup yields CDR1 SQVTM and CDR2 ANQGSEA. This CDR3 reads CSVGGQGGQPQHF. CDR3 nucleotides: TGCAGCGTCGGCGGACAGGGAGGTCAGCCCCAGCATTTT.